The sequence of this T cell receptor beta chain was determined in a study of T cell responses to AZD1222 COVID-19 vaccine. This clone appeared once. V lost 6 bases and J lost 7; bases outside the gene matches: 7. The germline V gene has CDR1 SNHLY and CDR2 FYNNEI. CDR3 length: 14 residues. The data were produced by immunoSEQ multiplex PCR, yet TCRdb's version contains in-frame clones alone and is incomplete. The table has 90,000 to 120,000 clones, nearly 90% seen once. The sequences come from peripheral blood, collected 28 days after the second AZD1222 dose. The receptor's source is an adult who received the AZD1222 COVID-19 vaccine. The V call is TRBV2, the J call TRBJ1-1; 11 bases match TRBD1. The CDR3 here is CASSQDRGQDEAFF. In nucleotides, the CDR3 is TGTGCCAGCAGCCAGGACAGGGGGCAGGATGAAGCTTTCTTT.